This T cell receptor (beta chain) is from a study of CXCR3-negative and CXCR3-positive naive CD8 T cells. Turning to the study itself: Every library held about 1.5 +/- 0.3 million TRB reads, and the total came to some 130 million. Study results and caveats: The study inferred TCR strength from TRB CDR3 properties and found comparable surface CD5 between naive subsets.

Note on this clonotype: What it binds is not known.

The CDR3 extends over 12 amino acids. cDNA libraries for TRB were generated by 5' RACE incorporating UMI labels. One entry per CDR3 protein, without DNA, is what TCRdb gives after re-calling the 5' RACE reads. The repertoire table contains roughly 30,000 distinct CDR3 sequences. The chain employs TRBV12-3 or TRBV12-4 and TRBJ2-7. Sequencing used memory CD8+ T cells from blood. This receptor was obtained from a human donor in good health. Some clones in this sample may be carry-over from other donors' samples. The CDR3 region is CASSSISYEQYF.